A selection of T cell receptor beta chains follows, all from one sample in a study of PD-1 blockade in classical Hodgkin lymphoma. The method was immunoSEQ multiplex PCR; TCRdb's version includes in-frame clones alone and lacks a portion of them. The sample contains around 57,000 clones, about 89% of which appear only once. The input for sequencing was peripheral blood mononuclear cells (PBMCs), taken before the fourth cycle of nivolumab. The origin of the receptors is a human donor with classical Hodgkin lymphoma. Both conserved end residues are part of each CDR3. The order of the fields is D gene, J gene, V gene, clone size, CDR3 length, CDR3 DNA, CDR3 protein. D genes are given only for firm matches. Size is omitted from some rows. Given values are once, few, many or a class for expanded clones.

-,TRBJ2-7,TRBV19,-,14,TGTGCCAGTAACCCTAGTGTAAATTCCTACGAGCAGTACTTC,CASNPSVNSYEQYF
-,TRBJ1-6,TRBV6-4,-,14,TGTGCCAGCAGTGACGGGGGGATTGGATCACCCCTCCACTTT,CASSDGGIGSPLHF
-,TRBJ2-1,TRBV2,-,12,TGTGCCAGCAGTGAGCAATCCTTTGAGCAGTTCTTC,CASSEQSFEQFF
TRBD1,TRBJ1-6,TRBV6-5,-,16,TGTGCCAGCAGTTATCTGGCGGGACAGGGAAAGTCACCCCTCCACTTT,CASSYLAGQGKSPLHF
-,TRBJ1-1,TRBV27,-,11,TGTGCCAGCAAATCTCTCACTGAAGCTTTCTTT,CASKSLTEAFF
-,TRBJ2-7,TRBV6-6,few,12,TGTGCCGCTAGGAGTAGGACTTACGAGCAGTACTTC,CAARSRTYEQYF
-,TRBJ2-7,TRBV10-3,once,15,TGTGCCATCAGGCGAGGGGGAGGGGACTCTTACGAGCAGTACTTC,CAIRRGGGDSYEQYF
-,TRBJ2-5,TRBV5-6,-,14,TGTGCCAGCAGCCACGGGGGCGCTCAAGAGACCCAGTACTTC,CASSHGGAQETQYF
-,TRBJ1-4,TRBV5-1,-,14,TGCGCCAGCCGTTGGAGACCAACTAATGAAAAACTGTTTTTT,CASRWRPTNEKLFF
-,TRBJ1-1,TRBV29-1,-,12,TGCAGCGTCGTGGGGAGGAACACTGAAGCTTTCTTT,CSVVGRNTEAFF
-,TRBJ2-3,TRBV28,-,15,TGTGCCAGCGGTTACTCCCCTCTAGGTGGCTTTGCGCAGTATTTT,CASGYSPLGGFAQYF
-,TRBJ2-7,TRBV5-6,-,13,TGTGCCAGCAGCCTCCGGGACAACTACGAGCAGTACTTC,CASSLRDNYEQYF
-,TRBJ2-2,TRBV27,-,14,TGTGCCAGCAGTTTGTCAGGGAGTACCGGGGAGCTGTTTTTT,CASSLSGSTGELFF
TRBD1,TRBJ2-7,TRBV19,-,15,TGTGCCAGTAGCGAACGGGACAGGGAAGCCTACGAGCAGTACTTC,CASSERDREAYEQYF
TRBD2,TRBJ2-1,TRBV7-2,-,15,TGTGCCAGCAGCTTAGGCGGGAGTTACTACAATGAGCAGTTCTTC,CASSLGGSYYNEQFF
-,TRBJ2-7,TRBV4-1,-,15,TGCGCCAGCAGCCAAGTCCGGCAATCCAACAGCGAGCAGTACTTC,CASSQVRQSNSEQYF
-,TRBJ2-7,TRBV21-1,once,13,TGTGCCAGCAGCAAAGCGAAGACTTACGAGCAGTACTTC,CASSKAKTYEQYF
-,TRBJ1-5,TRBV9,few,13,TGTGCCAGCAGCTCCTCCCCCGGTCAGCCCCAGCATTTT,CASSSSPGQPQHF
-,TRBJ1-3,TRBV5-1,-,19,TGCGCCAGCAGCCTGTCCCCCGGGGCGTCGACAGTCTCTGGAAACACCATATATTTT,CASSLSPGASTVSGNTIYF
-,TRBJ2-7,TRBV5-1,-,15,TGCGCCAGCAGCTTGGGGGTTATGGTTAGAGTCGAGCAGTACTTC,CASSLGVMVRVEQYF
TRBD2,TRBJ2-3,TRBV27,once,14,TGTGCCAGCAGTTTTGTGCGGGGGGGGGATACGCAGTATTTT,CASSFVRGGDTQYF
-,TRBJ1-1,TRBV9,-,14,TGTGCCAGCAGCGTAGAGGGGGGAGCGACTGAAGCTTTCTTT,CASSVEGGATEAFF
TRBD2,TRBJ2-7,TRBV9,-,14,TGTGCCAGCAGCGTAGGGGGACTAGCGACCGAGCAGTACTTC,CASSVGGLATEQYF
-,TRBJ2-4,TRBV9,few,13,TGTGCCAGCAGCGTAGTACCAGGCGACATTCAGTACTTC,CASSVVPGDIQYF
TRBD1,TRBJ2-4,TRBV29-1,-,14,TGCAGCGTCACAGGGGCGATAGCCAAAAACATTCAGTACTTC,CSVTGAIAKNIQYF
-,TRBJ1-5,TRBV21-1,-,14,TGTGCCAGCAGCAAAGGAAGGGGGGGTCAGCCCCAGCATTTT,CASSKGRGGQPQHF
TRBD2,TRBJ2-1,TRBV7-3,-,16,TGTGCCAGCAGACGTCAAGCGGGAGGGTCTTCCAATGAGCAGTTCTTC,CASRRQAGGSSNEQFF
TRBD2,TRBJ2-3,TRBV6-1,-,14,TGTGCCAGCAGTGGGGGCGGGGGGGCAGATACGCAGTATTTT,CASSGGGGADTQYF
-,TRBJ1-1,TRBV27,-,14,TGTGCCAGCAGTTTGGACCGCGGGAACACTGAAGCTTTCTTT,CASSLDRGNTEAFF
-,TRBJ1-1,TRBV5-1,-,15,TGCGCCAGCACCACGACGGGGGACTGGGGCACTGAAGCTTTCTTT,CASTTTGDWGTEAFF
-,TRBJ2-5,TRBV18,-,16,TGTGCCAGCTCACCCTTAGGGACGGCTTCTCAAGAGACCCAGTACTTC,CASSPLGTASQETQYF
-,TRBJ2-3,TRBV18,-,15,TGTGCCAGCTCGCTCAGAGCAGGGTCCACAGATACGCAGTATTTT,CASSLRAGSTDTQYF
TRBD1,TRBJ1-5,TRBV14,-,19,TGTGCCAGCAGCCAAGGGGGCCGGGACAGAGAGTACCTAAATCAGCCCCAGCATTTT,CASSQGGRDREYLNQPQHF
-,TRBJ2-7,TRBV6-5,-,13,TGTGCCAGCAGTTACGGGGGGCTGTACGAGCAGTACTTC,CASSYGGLYEQYF
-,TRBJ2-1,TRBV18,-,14,TGTGCCAGCTCGCGCACTAGCTCCTACAATGAGCAGTTCTTC,CASSRTSSYNEQFF
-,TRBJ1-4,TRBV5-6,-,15,TGTGCCAGCAGCCACAGTAGAGTAACTAATGAAAAACTGTTTTTT,CASSHSRVTNEKLFF
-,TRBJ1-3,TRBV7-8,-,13,TGTGCCAGCAGCCAGGAAGGAGGGAGGACCATATATTTT,CASSQEGGRTIYF
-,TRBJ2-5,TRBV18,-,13,TGTGCCAGCTCACCAGCCAGGGTATGGACCCAGTACTTC,CASSPARVWTQYF
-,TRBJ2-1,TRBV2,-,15,TGTGCCAGCAGGGCCACGGGAGCGAACTACAATGAGCAGTTCTTC,CASRATGANYNEQFF
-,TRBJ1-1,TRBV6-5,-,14,TGTGCCAACAGTTACGCAGTCGGAAACACTGAAGCTTTCTTT,CANSYAVGNTEAFF
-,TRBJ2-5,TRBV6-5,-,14,TGTGCCAGCCGGGGGAGAGGATATGATGAGACCCAGTACTTC,CASRGRGYDETQYF